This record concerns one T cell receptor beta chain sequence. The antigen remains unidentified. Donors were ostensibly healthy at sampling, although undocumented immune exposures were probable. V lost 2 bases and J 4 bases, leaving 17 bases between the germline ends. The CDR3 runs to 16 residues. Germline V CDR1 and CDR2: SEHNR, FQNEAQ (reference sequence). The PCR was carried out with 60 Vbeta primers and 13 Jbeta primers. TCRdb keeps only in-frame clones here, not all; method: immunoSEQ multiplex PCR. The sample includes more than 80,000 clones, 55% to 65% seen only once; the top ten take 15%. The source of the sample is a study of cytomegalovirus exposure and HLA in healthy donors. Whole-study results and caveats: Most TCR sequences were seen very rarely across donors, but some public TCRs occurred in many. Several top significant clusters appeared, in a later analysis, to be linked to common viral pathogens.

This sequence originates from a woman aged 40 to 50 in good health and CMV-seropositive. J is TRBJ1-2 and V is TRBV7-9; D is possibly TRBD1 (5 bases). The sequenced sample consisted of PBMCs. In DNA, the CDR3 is TGTGCCAGCAGCTTAACGGGGGTTAACGGCCGCTATGGCTACACCTTC. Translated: CASSLTGVNGRYGYTF.